This passage covers 28 T cell receptor beta chains from one sample sequenced in a study of blood T cell repertoires in COVID-19. TCRdb keeps only in-frame clones here, not all; method: immunoSEQ multiplex PCR. The table records under 30,000 clones, about 94% of them present only once. The sequenced material came from peripheral blood. The receptors shown here come from a human donor with active COVID-19. The donor label of this sample is uncertain.

This clone was counted once. The chain has TRBV6-2 or TRBV6-3 and TRBJ2-1, with D possibly matching TRBD1 (5 bases). Looked up from germline, CDR1 is MNHEY and CDR2 is SVGEGT. This CDR3 is built from 17 residues. V was shortened by 2 bases and J by 5 bases, with 19 bases between the two germline ends. The CDR3 loop reads CASSYRGGAPMDNEQFF. The CDR3 DNA sequence: TGTGCCAGCAGTTACAGGGGTGGGGCGCCAATGGACAATGAGCAGTTCTTC.

The chain uses TRBV7-2 and TRBJ1-4; D is ambiguous. Trimming removed 1 base at V and 8 bases at J, with 11 bases between. CDR1 and CDR2 from the germline V gene are SGHTA and FQGNSA. The CDR3 sequence is 14 residues long. The CDR3: CASSLDGGKEKLFF. DNA for the CDR3: TGTGCCAGCAGCTTAGATGGAGGGAAGGAAAAACTGTTTTTT.

The chain couples TRBV28 to TRBJ1-5; a possible D gene is TRBD1 (6 bases). V gave up 5 bases and J gave up 2 bases, with 13 bases separating them. Germline V gene lookup returns CDR1 MDHEN and CDR2 SYDVKM. The CDR3 contains 15 residues. The CDR3 DNA is TGTGCCAGCAGTAAACCAGGGGTTGGCAATCAGCCCCAGCATTTT. The encoded protein is CASSKPGVGNQPQHF.

This chain connects TRBV3-1 (or the pseudogene TRBV3-2) to TRBJ1-2, with D perhaps TRBD1 (6 bases). CDR1 is LGHDT and CDR2 is YNNKEL in the germline V gene (reference sequence). The CDR3 length is 15 residues. Trimming took 5 bases from V and 4 from J, leaving 17 bases between them. CDR3 in DNA: TGTGCCAGCAGCAGAAGAACAGGGCAGGTCTATGGCTACACCTTC. It yields the protein CASSRRTGQVYGYTF.

J is TRBJ1-6 and V is TRBV27; 8 bases fit TRBD1. This CDR3 has 16 amino acids. Germline loops: CDR1 MNHEY, CDR2 SMNVEV (reference sequence). J lost 0 bases, V lost 6 bases, and 4 bases had no gene match. The CDR3 DNA reads as TGTGCCAGCAGGGACAGGGAGTACTCCTATAATTCACCCCTCCACTTT. Encoded protein: CASRDREYSYNSPLHF.

The J gene is TRBJ1-3, the V gene TRBV5-1; TRBD1 matches 8 bases. This CDR3 contains 16 residues. The germline gives CDR1 SGHRS, CDR2 YFSETQ. Trimming took 3 bases from V and 1 from J; bases not matched to a gene: 6. The CDR3 DNA reads as TGCGCCAGCAGCTCTACCGGGACAGGATCTGGAAACACCATATATTTT. It is translated as CASSSTGTGSGNTIYF. The variable domain in full, with the rest retrieved from reference TRBV5-1 and TRBJ1-3, is KAGVTQTPRYLIKTRGQQVTLSCSPISGHRSVSWYQQTPGQGLQFLFEYFSETQRNKGNFPGRFSGRQFSNSRSEMNVSTLELGDSALYLCASSSTGTGSGNTIYFGEGSWLTVV.

This clone showed up just a few times. This sample also contains other DNA sequences that code for the same CDR3. The chain links TRBV6-5 to TRBJ1-2, with 7 bases aligning to TRBD1. This CDR3 is 15 amino acids long. The V gene's germline CDR1 is MNHEY and CDR2 SVGAGI. Unmatched junction bases numbered 5, after V lost 0 bases and J lost 4 bases. CDR3 amino acids: CASSYSPQGTYGYTF. The CDR3 DNA sequence: TGTGCCAGCAGTTACTCACCACAGGGGACCTATGGCTACACCTTC.

The chain recombines TRBV5-6 with TRBJ1-5; a weak D match, TRBD1 (6 bases). The V gene's germline CDR1 is SGHDT and CDR2 YYEEEE. Deletions cut 0 bases from V and 1 base from J, with 14 bases between. The CDR3 is 17 amino acids. The CDR3 spells CASSLGSGGSSNQPQHF. CDR3 bases: TGTGCCAGCAGCTTGGGGTCGGGGGGCTCGAGCAATCAGCCCCAGCATTTT. Variable domain in full (rest from reference TRBV5-6 and TRBJ1-5): DAGVTQSPTHLIKTRGQQVTLRCSPKSGHDTVSWYQQALGQGPQFIFQYYEEEERQRGNFPDRFSGHQFPNYSSELNVNALLLGDSALYLCASSLGSGGSSNQPQHFGDGTRLSIL.

V usage is TRBV20-1 and J usage is TRBJ1-1; perhaps TRBD1 as D (5 bases). This CDR3 has 11 amino acids. V lost 6 bases and J 7 bases, leaving 12 bases between the germline ends. Germline V CDR1 and CDR2: DFQATT, SNEGSKA (reference sequence). The DNA for the CDR3 is TGCAGTGCAACAAACGGGGGTGAAGCTTTCTTT. It translates to CSATNGGEAFF.

This rearrangement joins TRBV4-1 to TRBJ1-2; no firm D call. This CDR3 has 15 amino acids. The germline V and J ends were trimmed by 0 bases and 4 bases, with 12 bases remaining between them. The V gene's germline CDR1 is MGHRA and CDR2 YSYEKL. CDR3 amino acids: CASSQDKAAFYGYTF. The CDR3 DNA reads as TGCGCCAGCAGCCAAGATAAGGCAGCGTTCTATGGCTACACCTTC.

This chain joins TRBV2 and TRBJ2-2; TRBD1 might be the D (7 bases). Germline CDR1 SNHLY, CDR2 FYNNEI. V was pared by 6 bases and J by 0 bases, with 11 bases between. This CDR3 contains 15 residues. In DNA, the CDR3 is TGTGCCAGCAGACGCGGGACAGCGAACACCGGGGAGCTGTTTTTT. Protein product: CASRRGTANTGELFF.

This clone was found once. The V and J genes are TRBV30 and TRBJ2-3; 7 nucleotides agree with TRBD2. The CDR3 is 16 amino acids. Germline V CDR1 and CDR2: GTSNPN, SVGIG (reference sequence). Trimming at V came to 8 bases and at J to 2 bases, leaving 16 bases not matched to a gene. The chain's CDR3 is CALVGEGATSTDTQYF. CDR3 nucleotide sequence: TGTGCCCTGGTGGGGGAGGGAGCGACTTCCACAGATACGCAGTATTTT.

The chain carries TRBV7-9 and TRBJ2-7, with TRBD1 as a possible D gene (6 bases). CDR3 length: 15 residues. Germline assignment: CDR1 SEHNR and CDR2 FQNEAQ (reference sequence). The V end was cut by 4 bases, the J end by 6 bases, with 19 bases between. In nucleotides, the CDR3 is TGTGCCAGCAGCTCCCCAGGGGTCTCGGCGCTCGAGCAGTACTTC. Translation gives CASSSPGVSALEQYF.

The chain carries TRBV12-3 or TRBV12-4 and TRBJ1-1; D may be TRBD1 (5 bases). The CDR3 is made up of 13 amino acids. The germline V and J ends were trimmed by 7 bases and 4 bases, with 13 bases remaining between them. The CDR3 coding sequence is TGTGCCAGCACCCGCGTGGGGGGCACTGAAGCTTTCTTT. Its protein is CASTRVGGTEAFF.

The J gene is TRBJ2-7, the V gene TRBV4-1; 12 nucleotides agree with TRBD2. V shed 2 bases and J 3 bases; nucleotides not matched to a gene: 8. The CDR3 is 17 amino acids. The germline V gene encodes CDR1 MGHRA and CDR2 YSYEKL. In DNA, the CDR3 is TGCGCCAGCAGCCAAATGATACTAGCGGGGGGAGTCTACGAGCAGTACTTC. Translating it yields CASSQMILAGGVYEQYF.

V is TRBV2 and J is TRBJ1-2; 11 nucleotides line up with TRBD1. The V segment lost 5 bases and the J segment 4 bases; nucleotides outside the gene matches: 3. This CDR3 is built from 14 residues. Germline V CDR1 and CDR2: SNHLY, FYNNEI. The CDR3 nucleotides are TGTGCCAGCAGTCCCGGGACAGGGGGCTATGGCTACACCTTC. Protein: CASSPGTGGYGYTF.

This chain links TRBV15 with TRBJ2-1, with 11 bases aligning to TRBD2. J lost 3 bases, V lost 1 base, and 2 bases had no gene match. This CDR3 region has 16 residues. Germline CDR1 LNHNV, CDR2 YYDKDF (reference sequence). CDR3 sequence (DNA): TGTGCCACCAGCAGAGGACTAGCGGGAAACTACAATGAGCAGTTCTTC. This codes for CATSRGLAGNYNEQFF.

A word on this clone: One junction end disagrees with the germline gene, perhaps due to a read error. The identical CDR3 is also encoded by other nucleotide sequences in the sample. The chain recombines TRBV29-1 with TRBJ1-1; maybe TRBD1 (5 bases). This CDR3 spans 13 amino acids. Germline V gene lookup returns CDR1 SQVTM and CDR2 ANQGSEA. CDR3 amino acids: CSVQTGGNAEAFF. The CDR3 DNA is TGCAGCGTCCAGACGGGGGGGAACGCTGAAGCTTTCTTT.

The rearrangement uses TRBV6-5 and TRBJ2-3; 8 bases match TRBD1. J was trimmed by 4 bases and V by 0 bases; bases with no gene match: 3. Per germline, CDR1 MNHEY and CDR2 SVGAGI. The CDR3 has 15 amino acids. Written as DNA, the CDR3 is TGTGCCAGCAGTTACTCGACCAGGGGGCCAGATACGCAGTATTTT. This codes for CASSYSTRGPDTQYF.

The V call is TRBV24-1, the J call TRBJ2-3; weak D call: TRBD1 (5 bases). Germline lookup yields CDR1 KGHDR and CDR2 SFDVKD. This CDR3 has 14 residues. Trimming pared 5 bases from V and 1 base from J, leaving 9 bases between. CDR3 coding DNA: TGTGCCACCAGTGCGGCCAGGGGCACAGATACGCAGTATTTT. The encoded protein is CATSAARGTDTQYF.

The chain links TRBV19 to TRBJ2-7; D is perhaps TRBD1 (5 bases). CDR3 length: 13 amino acids. Germline V lookup: CDR1 LNHDA, CDR2 SQIVND (reference sequence). V shed 8 bases and J shed 0 bases, with 11 bases lying between them. CDR3 sequence (DNA): TGTGCCAGTGGGGCAGGCAGCTCCTACGAGCAGTACTTC. This codes for CASGAGSSYEQYF.

Of note for this clone: An end of the junction does not agree with germline; a read error may underlie this. The chain joins TRBV7-9 to TRBJ2-5; weak D call: TRBD2 (6 bases). The CDR3 is 14 amino acids. The germline gives CDR1 SEHNR, CDR2 FQNEAQ (reference sequence). The CDR3 protein is CASSLAPGVETQYF. The CDR3 DNA reads as TGTGCCAGCAGTTTAGCGCCGGGGGTAGAGACCCAGTACTTC.

The J gene is TRBJ1-1, the V gene TRBV10-3; D is perhaps TRBD1 (6 bases). With 3 bases removed from V and 1 base from J, the gap between germline ends came to 18 bases. Germline lookup yields CDR1 ENHRY and CDR2 SYGVKD. The CDR3 loop spans 17 amino acids. This chain's CDR3 is CAISDVRVRGRNTEAFF. Written as DNA, the CDR3 is TGTGCCATCAGTGACGTCCGTGTCAGGGGCCGGAACACTGAAGCTTTCTTT.

The chain employs TRBV5-6 and TRBJ1-5; D call uncertain. CDR3 size: 15 residues. Germline CDR1 and CDR2: SGHDT and YYEEEE. Trimming cost V 2 bases and J 0 bases, with 9 bases left between them. CDR3 coding DNA: TGTGCCAGCAGCTTTGGTCAGAATAGCAATCAGCCCCAGCATTTT. Protein: CASSFGQNSNQPQHF.

The chain joins TRBV12-3 or TRBV12-4 to TRBJ2-7; the D is unclear. The CDR3 loop spans 11 amino acids. Trimming left V 5 bases short and J 7 bases short, with 9 bases between. CDR3 bases: TGTGCCAGCAGTCGACTCGGGGAGCAGTACTTC. Its protein is CASSRLGEQYF.

This chain links TRBV5-1 with TRBJ2-2; the match to TRBD1 covers 8 bases. The CDR3 sequence is 15 residues long. The J segment lost 6 bases and the V segment lost 4 bases, leaving 8 bases of the junction unmatched. CDR1 SGHRS and CDR2 YFSETQ come from the germline V gene. CDR3 amino acids: CASSQGDRSAGELFF. In DNA, the CDR3 is TGCGCCAGCAGCCAGGGGGACAGGAGTGCCGGGGAGCTGTTTTTT.

A single count supports this clone. The genes are TRBV5-6 and TRBJ1-3; D not certain. The CDR3 sequence is 14 residues long. V lost 2 bases to trimming and J lost 0 bases, with 6 bases between them. Germline CDR1 SGHDT, CDR2 YYEEEE. The CDR3 reads CASSFGYSGNTIYF. The CDR3 DNA follows: TGTGCCAGCAGCTTCGGGTACTCTGGAAACACCATATATTTT.

The chain has TRBV6-5 and TRBJ1-4, with D possibly being TRBD1 (5 bases). The germline V gene has CDR1 MNHEY and CDR2 SVGAGI. This CDR3 is built from 14 residues. Deletions cut 5 bases from V and 8 bases from J, with 15 bases between. The CDR3 nucleotides read TGTGCCAGCAGTCCTAGACGGGCAGGGGAAAAACTGTTTTTT. Translation gives CASSPRRAGEKLFF.